This TCR beta chain was obtained from a study of T cell responses to AZD1222 COVID-19 vaccine. Produced via immunoSEQ multiplex PCR; TCRdb's table is partial and in-frame only. The sample lists tens of thousands of clones; roughly 91% were seen once. The CDR3 loop spans 15 amino acids. Trimming removed 0 bases from V and 4 bases from J, with 12 bases in between. From germline, CDR1 is MNHEY and CDR2 SMNVEV (reference sequence). This clone was recorded once. Antigen unknown. Findings and caveats of the study: The breadth and depth of Spike-specific TCRs increased once two AZD1222 doses had been given.

V gene TRBV27 combines with J gene TRBJ1-2; a possible D gene is TRBD1 (6 bases). This TCR was recovered from an adult in good health. The specimen was peripheral blood, collected on day 0 of MenACWY control vaccination. The DNA for the CDR3 is TGTGCCAGCAGTTTATCGCTACAGGGTCCCTATGGCTACACCTTC. Translation gives CASSLSLQGPYGYTF.